This entry is about one T cell receptor (beta chain). This record comes from a study of shared clonotypes between healthy human individuals. Terminally differentiated effector memory CD45RA+ cells were excluded by CCR7 positive selection of CD45RO-negative cells. The method was immunoSEQ multiplex PCR; TCRdb's version includes in-frame clones alone and lacks a portion of them. In the table there are millions of clones, over 85% of which are singletons. The CDR3 runs to 17 residues. The germline V gene encodes CDR1 PRHDT and CDR2 FYEKMQ (reference sequence). The ends lost 5 bases at V and 4 bases at J; junction bases unmatched: 11.

This clonotype originated in a young man in good health. The chain links TRBV13 to TRBJ2-1, with 10 nucleotides matching TRBD2. The sequenced sample consisted of naive CD8+ T cells sorted from blood. CDR3 in amino acids: CASSDRTSGDPYNEQFF. CDR3 DNA: TGTGCCAGCAGCGACCGGACTAGCGGAGACCCATACAATGAGCAGTTCTTC.